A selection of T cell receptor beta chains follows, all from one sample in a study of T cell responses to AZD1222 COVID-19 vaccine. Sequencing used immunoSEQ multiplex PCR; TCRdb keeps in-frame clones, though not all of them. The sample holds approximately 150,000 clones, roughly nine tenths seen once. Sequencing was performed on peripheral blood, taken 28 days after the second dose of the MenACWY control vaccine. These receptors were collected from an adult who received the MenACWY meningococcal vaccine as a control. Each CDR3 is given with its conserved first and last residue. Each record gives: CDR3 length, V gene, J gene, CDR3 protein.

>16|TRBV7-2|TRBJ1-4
CASSLVSGATNEKLFF
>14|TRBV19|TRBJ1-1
CASSNGASNTEAFF
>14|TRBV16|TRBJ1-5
CASSRDISNQPQHF
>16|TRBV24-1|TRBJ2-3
CATSEGTSGDTDTQYF
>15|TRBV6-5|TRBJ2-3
CASSYSGHRTDTQYF
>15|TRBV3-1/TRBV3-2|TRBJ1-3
CASSQDRGVGNTIYF
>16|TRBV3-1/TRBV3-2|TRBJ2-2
CASSPTGGVDTGELFF
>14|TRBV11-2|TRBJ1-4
CASSLVGGREKLFF
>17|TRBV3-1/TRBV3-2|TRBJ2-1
CASSQAAGGSIYNEQFF
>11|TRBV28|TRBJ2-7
CASTRTLILNF
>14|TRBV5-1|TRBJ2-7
CASSSGTESYEQYF
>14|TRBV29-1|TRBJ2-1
CSVESLAAYNEQFF
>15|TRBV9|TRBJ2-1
CASSVGRNSYNEQFF
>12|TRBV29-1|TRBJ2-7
CSVGGGSYEQYF
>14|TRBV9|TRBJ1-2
CASSGGGANYGYTF
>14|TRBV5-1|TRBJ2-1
CASSLERGGHEQFF
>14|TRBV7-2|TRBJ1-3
CASSLARPRDTIYF
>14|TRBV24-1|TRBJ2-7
CATSANRGNYEQYF
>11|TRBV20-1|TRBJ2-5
CSARDLETQYF
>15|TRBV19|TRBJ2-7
CASSILRQGSYEQYF
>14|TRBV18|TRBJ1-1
CASSTTGQGVEAFF
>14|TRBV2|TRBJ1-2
CASSGQGSLEGYTF
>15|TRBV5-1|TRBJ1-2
CASSELTGLGGGYTF
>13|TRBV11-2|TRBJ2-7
CASSTDSSYEQYF